Sequencing of this TCR beta chain was carried out in a study of cytomegalovirus exposure and HLA in healthy donors. Study results and caveats: Reportedly, fewer N-insertions than the approximately 600-donor mean appeared in an Asian-associated ancestry cluster in a later analysis.

In the PCR, 60 Vbeta and 13 Jbeta primers were used. The assay was immunoSEQ multiplex PCR, and TCRdb's table has in-frame clones only and misses some. The sample has approximately 140,000 clones, about four fifths seen once; the top ten hold 4%. Note on this clone: What it binds is unknown.

The V gene end was trimmed by 3 bases and the J gene end by 8 bases; junction bases not matched to a gene: 8. The CDR3 has 15 amino acids. Looked up from germline, CDR1 is LGHNA and CDR2 is YSLEER. The chain employs TRBV4-3 and TRBJ2-1; TRBD2 agrees at 9 bases. The TCR sequence derives from a woman in her thirties or forties in good health and CMV-seronegative. The sample consisted of PBMCs. The CDR3 coding sequence is TGCGCCAGCAGCCAGCGGGGGGGGTCTGGCGATGAGCAGTTCTTC. Translating it yields CASSQRGGSGDEQFF.